Presented here are 29 T cell receptor beta chains from one specimen sequenced in a study of immune cell composition in non-small cell lung cancer. Normal lung was taken at the farthest possible site, at least 3 cm from tumour. Libraries were prepared by immunoSEQ multiplex PCR; TCRdb keeps only in-frame clonotypes and omits some of them. Among 4,500 to 6,000 clones listed, 72% were seen once. What was sequenced was non-adjacent lung tissue. All receptors derive from a human donor with non-small cell lung cancer.

J is TRBJ2-2 and V is TRBV7-9; tentatively, D is TRBD1 (5 bases). Germline V lookup: CDR1 SEHNR, CDR2 FQNEAQ (reference sequence). CDR3 length: 14 residues. V lost 2 bases to trimming and J lost 7 bases, with 11 bases between them. This chain's CDR3 is CASSLSLTVGELFF. CDR3 sequence (DNA): TGTGCCAGCAGCTTAAGTCTGACAGTCGGGGAGCTGTTTTTT.

The CDR3 DNA sequence: TGTGCCACCAGCGCCCACGTGGGGACTAACACTGAAGCTTTCTTT. It translates to CATSAHVGTNTEAFF. The rearrangement uses TRBV15 and TRBJ1-1; maybe TRBD1 (5 bases). CDR3 length equals 15 residues. Germline V gene data show CDR1 as LNHNV and CDR2 as YYDKDF (reference sequence). V was cut by 5 bases and J by 2 bases, with 15 bases left in between.

The CDR3 reads CASSRSSGNYGYTF. The DNA for the CDR3 is TGTGCCAGCAGCCGGTCCTCAGGGAACTATGGCTACACCTTC. This sequence joins TRBV6-5 and TRBJ1-2; D possibly corresponds to TRBD1 (5 bases). Looked up from germline, CDR1 is MNHEY and CDR2 is SVGAGI. The V end lost 6 bases, the J end lost 2 bases, and 13 bases lay between the germline ends. The CDR3 covers 14 residues.

The chain recombines TRBV9 with TRBJ2-2, with 8 bases identical to TRBD1. There are 16 residues in the CDR3. CDR1 and CDR2 (germline): SGDLS, YYNGEE. The J segment lost 0 bases and the V segment lost 3 bases, leaving 4 bases of the junction unmatched. For the CDR3, the DNA is TGTGCCAGCAGCGAGGGGACAGGATCGAACACCGGGGAGCTGTTTTTT. This sequence encodes CASSEGTGSNTGELFF.

This clone was observed a handful of times. The CDR3 here is CASLRDSSKRGNYEQYF. The CDR3 DNA is TGTGCCAGTCTCAGGGACTCGTCCAAGCGGGGAAATTACGAGCAGTACTTC. This sequence joins TRBV11-3 and TRBJ2-7, with 7 bases matching TRBD2. After removal of 9 bases from V and 4 bases from J, the junction contained 21 bases not matched to a gene. This CDR3 comprises 17 residues. Germline loops: CDR1 SGHNT, CDR2 YENEEA.

V is TRBV5-5 and J is TRBJ1-1; possible D gene TRBD1, 6 bases. The V and J ends lost 2 bases and 6 bases respectively, with 11 bases between them. The CDR3 is made up of 13 amino acids. The germline V gene has CDR1 SGHKS and CDR2 YYEKEE (reference sequence). Written as DNA, the CDR3 is TGTGCCAGCAGCTTCACGACAGGAGCTGAAGCTTTCTTT. As protein: CASSFTTGAEAFF.

This clone was counted between two and nine times. V and J are TRBV28 and TRBJ2-6, with 8 bases identical to TRBD2. V lost 4 bases to trimming and J lost 1 base; unmatched junction nucleotides: 3. The CDR3 length is 16 residues. Germline assignment: CDR1 MDHEN and CDR2 SYDVKM. The CDR3 DNA reads as TGTGCCAGCAGTTCGGCGGGGGGTTCTGGGGCCAACGTCCTGACTTTC. Translated: CASSSAGGSGANVLTF.

V gene TRBV5-5 combines with J gene TRBJ1-5, with a possible D match to TRBD1 (6 bases). The CDR3 runs 15 residues. CDR1 SGHKS and CDR2 YYEKEE come from the germline V gene (reference sequence). Between the trimmed V and J ends, which lost 0 bases and 6 bases, there was a span of 13 bases. The CDR3 here is CASSLGAGAPQPQHF. Here the CDR3 DNA reads TGTGCCAGCAGCTTGGGGGCAGGGGCCCCTCAGCCCCAGCATTTT. The full variable domain, with the rest looked up from reference TRBV5-5 and TRBJ1-5, is DAGVTQSPTHLIKTRGQQVTLRCSPISGHKSVSWYQQVLGQGPQFIFQYYEKEERGRGNFPDRFSARQFPNYSSELNVNALLLGDSALYLCASSLGAGAPQPQHFGDGTRLSIL.

The chain is built from TRBV9 and TRBJ2-3, with TRBD2 matching over 8 bases. Germline V CDR1 and CDR2: SGDLS, YYNGEE. The CDR3 has 15 residues. The V segment lost 3 bases and the J segment 4 bases; nucleotides outside the gene matches: 7. CDR3 in DNA: TGTGCCAGCAGCGATCCCGGGGGGGCCGCAGATACGCAGTATTTT. It is translated as CASSDPGGAADTQYF.

In its sample, this clone was seen a few times. The chain links TRBV4-2 to TRBJ1-2, with D unclear. This CDR3 has 21 residues. CDR1 is LGHNA and CDR2 is YNFKEQ in the germline V gene. Trimming pared 0 bases from V and 4 bases from J, leaving 30 bases between. The CDR3 coding sequence is TGTGCCAGCAGCCAAGACATCAATCCAAAAGGGTTTCGGGGTATTGGCTATGGCTACACCTTC. This codes for CASSQDINPKGFRGIGYGYTF.

This clone was detected once. This chain connects TRBV6-1 to TRBJ2-7; TRBD1 might be the D (6 bases). The CDR3 covers 16 residues. The V gene's germline CDR1 is MNHNS and CDR2 SASEGT. V was cut by 4 bases and J by 2 bases, with 18 bases left in between. CDR3 sequence: CASSVRGGGTTYEQYF. CDR3 nucleotide sequence: TGTGCCAGCAGTGTAAGAGGGGGTGGTACAACCTACGAGCAGTACTTC.

V is TRBV5-5 and J is TRBJ2-2; tentatively, D is TRBD2 (6 bases). Trimming removed 5 bases at V and 3 bases at J, with 8 bases between. Germline loops: CDR1 SGHKS, CDR2 YYEKEE (reference sequence). CDR3 length equals 13 residues. The CDR3 nucleotides are TGTGCCAGCAGGGACTACTACACCGGGGAGCTGTTTTTT. The encoded protein is CASRDYYTGELFF.

The chain is built from TRBV6-5 and TRBJ2-2, with 7 positions matching TRBD1. V trimming: 5 bases; J trimming: 6 bases; junction bases outside the gene matches: 6. The CDR3 contains 14 residues. Germline V gene sequence: CDR1 MNHEY, CDR2 SVGAGI. CDR3 protein: CASSAQGIPGELFF. The CDR3 DNA sequence: TGTGCCAGCAGTGCACAGGGGATACCCGGGGAGCTGTTTTTT.

The rearrangement links TRBV18 to TRBJ2-7; possibly TRBD2 for D (6 bases). CDR1 KGHSH and CDR2 LQKENI come from the germline V gene. Trimming left V 10 bases short and J 4 bases short, with 17 bases between. The CDR3 extends over 13 amino acids. The CDR3 DNA is TGTGCCACCACGAGCAGGGAGGAGTACGAGCAGTACTTC. The encoded protein is CATTSREEYEQYF.

The V and J genes are TRBV6-5 and TRBJ2-7; weak D call: TRBD1 (6 bases). The CDR3 length is 16 residues. The germline V and J ends were trimmed by 2 bases and 6 bases, with 20 bases remaining between them. Germline assignment: CDR1 MNHEY and CDR2 SVGAGI. The CDR3 loop reads CASSYLGALGAPEQYF. The CDR3 bases are TGTGCCAGCAGTTACCTAGGCGCTCTGGGGGCCCCCGAGCAGTACTTC.

The chain links TRBV5-1 to TRBJ2-1, with D uncertain. Germline lookup yields CDR1 SGHRS and CDR2 YFSETQ. This CDR3 has 14 amino acids. The V and J ends lost 4 bases and 4 bases respectively, with 12 bases between them. The CDR3 DNA sequence: TGCGCCAGCAGCCTGTCCCCCACTTACAATGAGCAGTTCTTC. This translates into CASSLSPTYNEQFF. The variable domain in full, completed from reference TRBV5-1 and TRBJ2-1, reads KAGVTQTPRYLIKTRGQQVTLSCSPISGHRSVSWYQQTPGQGLQFLFEYFSETQRNKGNFPGRFSGRQFSNSRSEMNVSTLELGDSALYLCASSLSPTYNEQFFGPGTRLTVL.

The chain carries TRBV5-1 and TRBJ2-1, with 7 bases fitting TRBD1. The CDR3 totals 14 residues. Trimming removed 4 bases from V and 6 bases from J; junction bases left unmatched: 7. The germline gives CDR1 SGHRS, CDR2 YFSETQ. The CDR3 sequence is CASSVQGKGNEQFF. CDR3 bases: TGCGCCAGCAGCGTACAGGGGAAAGGCAATGAGCAGTTCTTC.

The rearrangement links TRBV28 to TRBJ2-3; D possibly corresponds to TRBD2 (5 bases). Germline CDR1 MDHEN, CDR2 SYDVKM. This CDR3 spans 13 amino acids. Trimming removed 8 bases from V and 0 bases from J, with 9 bases in between. CDR3 residues: CASAGPSTDTQYF. The CDR3 DNA reads TGTGCCAGCGCGGGTCCTAGCACAGATACGCAGTATTTT.

DNA for the CDR3: TGCGCCAGCAGCTGGGGGAGGGGCTCCTACGAGCAGTACTTC. This sequence encodes CASSWGRGSYEQYF. The rearrangement uses TRBV5-1 and TRBJ2-7, with TRBD2 matching over 7 bases. CDR1 is SGHRS and CDR2 is YFSETQ in the germline V gene. The CDR3 runs 14 residues. After removal of 3 bases from V and 0 bases from J, the junction contained 3 bases not matched to a gene.

This clone qualifies as large. V usage is TRBV4-2 and J usage is TRBJ2-1; TRBD2 matches 8 bases. There are 15 residues in the CDR3. Germline V CDR1 and CDR2: LGHNA, YNFKEQ. J gave up 2 bases and V 5 bases, and 5 bases lay outside the gene matches. The CDR3 loop reads CASSYERGTYNEQFF. The CDR3 DNA sequence: TGTGCCAGCAGCTACGAGCGGGGGACCTACAATGAGCAGTTCTTC.

The chain carries TRBV5-4 and TRBJ2-2, with D possibly matching TRBD2 (7 bases). CDR1 and CDR2 from the germline V gene are SGHNT and YYREEE (reference sequence). Deletions cut 1 base from V and 4 bases from J, with 11 bases between. The CDR3 totals 15 residues. CDR3 amino acids: CASSLMGGGTGELFF. DNA for the CDR3: TGTGCCAGCAGCTTGATGGGAGGGGGCACCGGGGAGCTGTTTTTT.

The chain recombines TRBV9 with TRBJ2-5; tentatively, D is TRBD2 (5 bases). Trimming cost V 0 bases and J 4 bases, with 10 bases left between them. Germline lookup yields CDR1 SGDLS and CDR2 YYNGEE. There are 14 residues in the CDR3. The CDR3 sequence is CASSVGRSLETQYF. Here the CDR3 DNA reads TGTGCCAGCAGCGTAGGGAGGTCCTTAGAGACCCAGTACTTC. Using reference TRBV9 and TRBJ2-5 for the parts outside the CDR3, the full variable domain is DSGVTQTPKHLITATGQRVTLRCSPRSGDLSVYWYQQSLDQGLQFLIQYYNGEERAKGNILERFSAQQFPDLHSELNLSSLELGDSALYFCASSVGRSLETQYFGPGTRLLVL.

This clone was seen once. The chain uses TRBV4-2 and TRBJ2-5; 8 bases align to TRBD2. Germline V CDR1 and CDR2: LGHNA, YNFKEQ. CDR3 length: 15 residues. V shed 1 base and J 5 bases; nucleotides not matched to a gene: 6. In DNA, the CDR3 is TGTGCCAGCAGCCAAGCCGGGACTAGAAGGGAGACCCAGTACTTC. Its protein product is CASSQAGTRRETQYF.

This clone was seen a few times. The chain recombines TRBV6-5 with TRBJ2-7; D perhaps matches TRBD2 (6 bases). The CDR3 consists of 14 residues. The V and J ends lost 3 bases and 7 bases respectively, with 16 bases between them. Germline V gene lookup returns CDR1 MNHEY and CDR2 SVGAGI. The CDR3 here is CASSYRRGGHEQYF. In DNA form, the CDR3 reads TGTGCCAGCAGTTATAGGCGGGGAGGACATGAGCAGTACTTC.

The genes are TRBV19 and TRBJ2-1; a weak D match, TRBD2 (6 bases). Looked up from germline, CDR1 is LNHDA and CDR2 is SQIVND (reference sequence). Between the trimmed V and J ends, which lost 5 bases and 8 bases, there was a span of 10 bases. The CDR3 runs to 12 residues. The CDR3 DNA reads TGTGCCAGTAGTTTCCGGGGGTATGAGCAGTTCTTC. Its translation: CASSFRGYEQFF.

The V call is TRBV15, the J call TRBJ2-1, with D possibly TRBD2 on 5 matching bases. V lost 5 bases and J lost 0, with 11 bases in between. CDR1 is LNHNV and CDR2 is YYDKDF in the germline V gene (reference sequence). The CDR3 is 15 amino acids. The CDR3: CATSPEGGSYNEQFF. CDR3 in DNA: TGTGCCACCAGCCCCGAGGGCGGCTCCTACAATGAGCAGTTCTTC.

This clone has just one count. The chain employs TRBV7-9 and TRBJ1-2, with TRBD1 identical over 11 bases. The CDR3 runs to 18 residues. The germline V gene has CDR1 SEHNR and CDR2 FQNEAQ (reference sequence). After removal of 6 bases from V and 0 bases from J, the junction contained 12 bases not matched to a gene. For the CDR3, the DNA is TGTGCCAGCAGTTTTGTAGTCGGACAGGGGGCAGCTAACTATGGCTACACCTTC. Protein sequence: CASSFVVGQGAANYGYTF.

This clone was counted a few times. The gene calls are TRBV7-9 and TRBJ2-7; 9 bases are shared with TRBD1. Unmatched junction bases numbered 2, after V lost 4 bases and J lost 7 bases. Germline V CDR1 and CDR2: SEHNR, FQNEAQ (reference sequence). The CDR3 runs 12 residues. The CDR3 reads CASSSGQGEQYF. As DNA, the CDR3 is TGTGCCAGCAGCTCGGGACAGGGTGAGCAGTACTTC.

The chain has TRBV4-3 and TRBJ1-1; no reliable D call. The CDR3 spans 13 residues. Germline CDR1 is LGHNA and CDR2 is YSLEER. The V end lost 0 bases, the J end lost 5 bases, and 7 bases lay between the germline ends. CDR3 coding DNA: TGCGCCAGCAGCCAAGATCGAGGGACTGAAGCTTTCTTT. Its protein is CASSQDRGTEAFF.